This passage covers 8 T cell receptor beta chains from one sample sequenced in a study of beta chain features in type 1 diabetes. These receptors' targets are unknown. The isolated RNA, all of it, was reverse transcribed, so expressed TCRB transcripts were what got sequenced. Data came from immunoSEQ multiplex PCR; TCRdb stores just in-frame clones and leaves some out. The sample contains more than 120,000 clones, about 13% of which appear only once. Broader study findings: Moderately but significantly shorter TCRB CDR3s were found in Type 1 diabetes patients in all four CD4+ subsets.

Sequencing was done on a sample of central memory CD4+ T cells from blood. These receptors all come from a man in his late teens or twenties with type 1 diabetes.

This clone was observed a handful of times. The chain has TRBV11-2 and TRBJ2-7; 7 bases align to TRBD1. The trim removed 4 bases at V and 6 bases at J, leaving 6 bases unmatched. Per germline, CDR1 SGHAT and CDR2 FQNNGV. This CDR3 has 13 amino acids. CDR3: CASSSGDRVEQYF. The CDR3 coding sequence is TGTGCCAGCAGCTCAGGCGACAGGGTCGAGCAGTACTTC.

This clone was seen repeatedly, ten times or more. The V and J genes are TRBV5-1 and TRBJ2-7; perhaps TRBD2 as D (5 bases). With 1 base removed from V and 3 bases from J, the gap between germline ends came to 8 bases. Germline lookup yields CDR1 SGHRS and CDR2 YFSETQ. CDR3 length: 13 residues. The CDR3 loop is CASSLIRGYEQYF. CDR3 nucleotide sequence: TGCGCCAGCAGCTTGATCCGGGGCTACGAGCAGTACTTC.

V gene TRBV5-5 combines with J gene TRBJ2-5; 12 nucleotides agree with TRBD1. Looked up from germline, CDR1 is SGHKS and CDR2 is YYEKEE (reference sequence). The J segment lost 5 bases and the V segment lost 0 bases, leaving 5 bases of the junction unmatched. CDR3 length: 16 amino acids. The chain's CDR3 is CASSLEGQGAWETQYF. In nucleotides, the CDR3 is TGTGCCAGCAGCTTGGAGGGACAGGGGGCGTGGGAGACCCAGTACTTC.

Here the CDR3 DNA reads TGTGCCAGCAGCGCCGGGACTAGTTCAGATACGCAGTATTTT. This encodes CASSAGTSSDTQYF. The chain employs TRBV2 and TRBJ2-3; TRBD2 matches at 8 bases. Germline assignment: CDR1 SNHLY and CDR2 FYNNEI. Losses at the gene ends were 6 bases for V and 4 bases for J; bases not matched to a gene: 6. This CDR3 contains 14 residues.

This chain links TRBV27 with TRBJ1-1; 9 bases map to TRBD1. Trimming cost V 6 bases and J 7 bases; bases outside gene matches: 9. Germline CDR1 reads MNHEY; CDR2 reads SMNVEV (reference sequence). CDR3 size: 14 residues. The CDR3 protein is CASSRGDRAYEAFF. DNA for the CDR3: TGTGCCAGCAGCAGGGGGGACAGGGCCTATGAAGCTTTCTTT.

V and J are TRBV28 and TRBJ2-2; no clear D. The CDR3 sequence is 12 residues long. The germline CDR1 and CDR2 sequences are MDHEN and SYDVKM. Trimming removed 6 bases at V and 2 bases at J, with 4 bases between. The CDR3 protein is CASSLNTGELFF. CDR3 sequence (DNA): TGTGCCAGCAGCCTTAACACCGGGGAGCTGTTTTTT.

The sample holds many counts of this clone. The gene calls are TRBV30 and TRBJ2-3; weak D call: TRBD1 (5 bases). The CDR3 has 13 amino acids. The germline V gene encodes CDR1 GTSNPN and CDR2 SVGIG (reference sequence). V lost 4 bases, J lost 0 bases, and 8 bases lay in between. The CDR3 loop is CAWTDRSTDTQYF. CDR3 bases: TGTGCCTGGACCGACAGAAGCACAGATACGCAGTATTTT.

This chain joins TRBV2 and TRBJ2-3, with TRBD1 matching 11 bases. The CDR3 runs 15 residues. Germline CDR1 reads SNHLY; CDR2 reads FYNNEI. V gave up 3 bases and J gave up 4 bases; unmatched junction bases: 3. CDR3 sequence: CASSDWTGGADTQYF. CDR3 nucleotide sequence: TGTGCCAGCAGTGACTGGACAGGGGGCGCAGATACGCAGTATTTT.